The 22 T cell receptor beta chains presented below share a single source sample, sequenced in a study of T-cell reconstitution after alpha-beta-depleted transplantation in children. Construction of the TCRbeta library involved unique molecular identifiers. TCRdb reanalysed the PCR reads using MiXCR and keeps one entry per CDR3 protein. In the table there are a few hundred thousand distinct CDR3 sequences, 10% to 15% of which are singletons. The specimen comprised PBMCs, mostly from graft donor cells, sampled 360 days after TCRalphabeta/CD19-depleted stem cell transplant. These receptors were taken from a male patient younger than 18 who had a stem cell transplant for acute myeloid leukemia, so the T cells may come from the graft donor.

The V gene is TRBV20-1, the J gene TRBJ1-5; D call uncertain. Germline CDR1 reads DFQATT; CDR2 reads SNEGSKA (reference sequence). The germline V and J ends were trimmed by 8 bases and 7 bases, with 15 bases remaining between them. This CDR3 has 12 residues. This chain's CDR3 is CSQSGAGQPQHF. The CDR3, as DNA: TGCAGTCAGTCCGGAGCTGGGCAGCCCCAGCATTTT.

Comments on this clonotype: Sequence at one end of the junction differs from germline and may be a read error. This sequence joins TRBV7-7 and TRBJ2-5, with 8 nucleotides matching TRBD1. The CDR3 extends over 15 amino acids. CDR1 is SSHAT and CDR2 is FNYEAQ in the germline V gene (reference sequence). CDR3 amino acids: CASSLGTGPRETQYF. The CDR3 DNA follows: TGTGCTAGCAGCTTAGGGACAGGACCCCGGGAGACCCAGTACTTC. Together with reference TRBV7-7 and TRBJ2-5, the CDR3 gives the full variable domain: GAGVSQSPRYKVTKRGQDVTLRCDPISSHATLYWYQQALGQGPEFLTYFNYEAQPDKSGLPSDRFSAERPEGSISTLTIQRTEQRDSAMYRCASSLGTGPRETQYFGPGTRLLVL.

The CDR3 DNA is TGCAGTGCTAGAGATGGCACTAGCGGGATGTACTCTGGGGCCAACGTCCTGACTTTC. Amino acid sequence: CSARDGTSGMYSGANVLTF. This chain joins TRBV20-1 and TRBJ2-6; 10 bases fit TRBD2. This CDR3 is built from 19 residues. CDR1 and CDR2 (germline): DFQATT, SNEGSKA (reference sequence). V trimming: 0 bases; J trimming: 0 bases; junction bases outside the gene matches: 8.

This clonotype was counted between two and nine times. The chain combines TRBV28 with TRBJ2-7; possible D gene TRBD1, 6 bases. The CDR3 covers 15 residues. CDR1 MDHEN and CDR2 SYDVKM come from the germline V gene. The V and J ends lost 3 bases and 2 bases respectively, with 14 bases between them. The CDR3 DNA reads TGTGCCAGCAGTTTTGAGGGGGTGTATCCCTACGAGCAGTACTTC. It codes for CASSFEGVYPYEQYF.

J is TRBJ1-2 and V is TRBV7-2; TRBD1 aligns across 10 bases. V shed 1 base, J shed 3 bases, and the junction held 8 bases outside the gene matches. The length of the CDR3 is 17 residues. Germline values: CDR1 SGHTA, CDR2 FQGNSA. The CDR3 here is CASSLVEGGQGYYGYTF. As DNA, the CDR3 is TGTGCCAGCAGCTTAGTTGAGGGGGGACAGGGGTACTATGGCTACACCTTC.

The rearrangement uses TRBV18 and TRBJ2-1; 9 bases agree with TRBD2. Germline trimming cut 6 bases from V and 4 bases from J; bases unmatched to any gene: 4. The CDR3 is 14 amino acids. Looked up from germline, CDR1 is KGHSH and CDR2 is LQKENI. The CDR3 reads CASSKLAGYNEQFF. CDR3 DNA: TGTGCCAGCTCTAAACTAGCGGGTTACAATGAGCAGTTCTTC. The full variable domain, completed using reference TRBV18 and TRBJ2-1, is NAGVMQNPRHLVRRRGQEARLRCSPMKGHSHVYWYRQLPEEGLKFMVYLQKENIIDESGMPKERFSAEFPKEGPSILRIQQVVRGDSAAYFCASSKLAGYNEQFFGPGTRLTVL.

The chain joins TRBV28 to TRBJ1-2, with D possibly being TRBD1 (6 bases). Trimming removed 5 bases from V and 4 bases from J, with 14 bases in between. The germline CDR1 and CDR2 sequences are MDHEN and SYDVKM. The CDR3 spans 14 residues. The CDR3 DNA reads TGTGCCAGCAGTCCGGACAGTTTGGGCTATGGCTACACCTTC. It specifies CASSPDSLGYGYTF.

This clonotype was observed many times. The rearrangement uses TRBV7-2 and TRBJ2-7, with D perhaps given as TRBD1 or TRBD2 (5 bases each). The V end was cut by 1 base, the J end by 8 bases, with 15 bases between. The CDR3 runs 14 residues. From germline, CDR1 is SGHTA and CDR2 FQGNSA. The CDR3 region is CASSLGDPSAQQYF. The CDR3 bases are TGTGCCAGCAGCTTAGGGGACCCCAGCGCACAGCAGTACTTC.

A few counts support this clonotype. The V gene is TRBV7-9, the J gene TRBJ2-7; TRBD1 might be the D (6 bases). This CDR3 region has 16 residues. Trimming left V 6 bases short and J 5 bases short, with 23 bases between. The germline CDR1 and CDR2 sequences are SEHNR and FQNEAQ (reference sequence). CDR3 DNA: TGTGCCAGCAGTCGTAACAGGGTTGGCGAGCGAGACGAGCAGTACTTC. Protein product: CASSRNRVGERDEQYF.

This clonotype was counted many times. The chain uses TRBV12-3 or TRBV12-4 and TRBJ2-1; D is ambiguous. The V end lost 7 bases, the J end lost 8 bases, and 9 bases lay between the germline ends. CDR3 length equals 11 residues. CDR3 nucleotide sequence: TGTGCCAGCACCGTAACGGATGAGCAGTTCTTC. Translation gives CASTVTDEQFF.

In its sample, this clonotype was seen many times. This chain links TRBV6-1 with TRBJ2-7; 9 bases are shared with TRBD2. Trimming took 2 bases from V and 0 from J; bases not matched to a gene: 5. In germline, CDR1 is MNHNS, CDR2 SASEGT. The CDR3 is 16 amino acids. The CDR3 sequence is CASSETLAGGSYEQYF. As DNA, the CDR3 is TGTGCCAGCAGTGAAACACTAGCGGGTGGCTCCTACGAGCAGTACTTC.

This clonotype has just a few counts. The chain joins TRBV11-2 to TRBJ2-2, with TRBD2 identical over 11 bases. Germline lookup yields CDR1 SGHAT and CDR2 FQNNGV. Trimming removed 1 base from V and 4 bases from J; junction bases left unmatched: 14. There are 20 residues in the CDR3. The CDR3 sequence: CASSLVPPTSGITGTGELFF. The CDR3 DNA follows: TGTGCCAGCAGCTTAGTCCCCCCGACTAGCGGGATTACGGGCACCGGGGAGCTGTTTTTT.

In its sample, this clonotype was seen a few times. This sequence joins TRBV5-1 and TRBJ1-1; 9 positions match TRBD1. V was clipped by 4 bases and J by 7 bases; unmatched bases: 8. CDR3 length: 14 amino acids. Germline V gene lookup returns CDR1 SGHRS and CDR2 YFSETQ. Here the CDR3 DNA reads TGCGCCAGCAGCCTGTCGGGACAGGGAGATGAAGCTTTCTTT. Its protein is CASSLSGQGDEAFF.

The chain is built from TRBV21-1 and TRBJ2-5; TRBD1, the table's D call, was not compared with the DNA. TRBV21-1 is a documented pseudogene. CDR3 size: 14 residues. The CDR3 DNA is TGTGCCAGCAGCAAACCCCAGGGTCACAAGACCCAGTACTTC. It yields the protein CASSKPQGHKTQYF.

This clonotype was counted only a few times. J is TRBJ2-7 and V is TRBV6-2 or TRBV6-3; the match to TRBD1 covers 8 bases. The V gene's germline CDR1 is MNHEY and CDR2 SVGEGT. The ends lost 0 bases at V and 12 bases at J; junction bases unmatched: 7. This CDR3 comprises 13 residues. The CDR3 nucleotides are TGTGCCAGCAGTTACTCCCCCGGACAGGGACGGTACTTC. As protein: CASSYSPGQGRYF.

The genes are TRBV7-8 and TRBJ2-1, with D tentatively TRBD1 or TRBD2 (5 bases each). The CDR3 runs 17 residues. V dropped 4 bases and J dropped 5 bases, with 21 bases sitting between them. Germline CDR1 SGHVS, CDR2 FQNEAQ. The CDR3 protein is CASSSSPSGTLNNEQFF. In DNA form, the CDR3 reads TGTGCCAGCAGCTCCTCCCCATCCGGGACGCTCAACAATGAGCAGTTCTTC.

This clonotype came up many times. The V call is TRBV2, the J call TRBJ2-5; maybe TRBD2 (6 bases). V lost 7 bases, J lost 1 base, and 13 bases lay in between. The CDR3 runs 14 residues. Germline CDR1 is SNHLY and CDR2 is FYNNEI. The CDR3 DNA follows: TGTGCCAGCATGGAAGGTAGCGGCCAAGAGACCCAGTACTTC. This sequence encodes CASMEGSGQETQYF.

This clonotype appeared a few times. This chain's CDR3 is CSARDNLPDTQYF. CDR3 coding DNA: TGCAGTGCTAGGGATAATTTGCCAGATACGCAGTATTTT. The chain uses TRBV20-1 and TRBJ2-3; D gene unclear. CDR3 length equals 13 residues. V gave up 3 bases and J gave up 4 bases, with 11 bases separating them. CDR1 is DFQATT, CDR2 SNEGSKA, per germline (reference sequence).

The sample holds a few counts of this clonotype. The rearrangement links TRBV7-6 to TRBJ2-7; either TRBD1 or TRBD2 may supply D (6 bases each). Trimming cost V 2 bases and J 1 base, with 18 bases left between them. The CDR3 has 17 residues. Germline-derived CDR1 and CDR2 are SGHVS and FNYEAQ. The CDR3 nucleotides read TGTGCCAGCAGCTTACGGGCGAACGGGGGCTTTTCCTACGAGCAGTACTTC. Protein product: CASSLRANGGFSYEQYF.

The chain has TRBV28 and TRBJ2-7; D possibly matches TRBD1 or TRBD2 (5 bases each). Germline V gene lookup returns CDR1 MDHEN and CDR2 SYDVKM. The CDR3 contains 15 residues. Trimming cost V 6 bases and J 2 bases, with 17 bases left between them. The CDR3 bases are TGTGCCAGCAGGCCGCCGGGACCCCCTACCTACGAGCAGTACTTC. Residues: CASRPPGPPTYEQYF. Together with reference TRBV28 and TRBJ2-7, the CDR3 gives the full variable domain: DVKVTQSSRYLVKRTGEKVFLECVQDMDHENMFWYRQDPGLGLRLIYFSYDVKMKEKGDIPEGYSVSREKKERFSLILESASTNQTSMYLCASRPPGPPTYEQYFGPGTRLTVT.

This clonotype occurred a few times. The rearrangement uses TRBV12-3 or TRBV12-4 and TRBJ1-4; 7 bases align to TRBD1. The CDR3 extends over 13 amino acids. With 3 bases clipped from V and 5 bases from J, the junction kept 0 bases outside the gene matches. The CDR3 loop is CASSLDRNEKLFF. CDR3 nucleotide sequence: TGTGCCAGCAGTTTGGACAGGAATGAAAAACTGTTTTTT.

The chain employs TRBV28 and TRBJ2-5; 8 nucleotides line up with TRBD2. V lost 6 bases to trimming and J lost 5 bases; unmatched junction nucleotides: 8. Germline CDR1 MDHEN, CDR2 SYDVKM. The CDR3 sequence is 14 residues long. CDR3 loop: CASRRREGPETQYF. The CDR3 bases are TGTGCCAGCAGACGACGGGAGGGCCCGGAGACCCAGTACTTC.